These T cell receptor beta chains were read from a single sample in a study of T cells in Graves' hyperthyroidism and ophthalmopathy. TCRdb reanalysed the multiplex PCR reads using MiXCR and keeps one entry per CDR3 protein. Of around 520,000 distinct CDR3 sequences in the sample, about 24% were seen once. The sample comprised blood. The receptors stem from a woman under 40 with Graves' ophthalmopathy. The CDR3 runs from the conserved cysteine through the conserved F or W. D genes are given only for firm matches. The size of a clone is reported for some rows only, either as once, few or many, or as a class for expanded clones.

size	D	V	J	CDR3	DNA
NA	NA	TRBV28	TRBJ2-7	CASIDQGRDEQYF	TGTGCCAGCATCGACCAGGGTCGGGACGAGCAGTACTTC
many	TRBD1	TRBV7-3	TRBJ2-7	CASSPTGQGRSYEQYF	TGTGCCAGCAGCCCCACTGGACAGGGGCGATCCTACGAGCAGTACTTC
NA	TRBD1	TRBV11-2	TRBJ1-1	CASSIRTGTEAFF	TGTGCCAGCAGCATCCGGACAGGGACTGAAGCTTTCTTT
many	NA	TRBV7-6	TRBJ1-1	CASSLEQVGTEAFF	TGTGCCAGCAGCTTAGAGCAGGTGGGCACTGAAGCTTTCTTT
NA	NA	TRBV7-6	TRBJ1-1	CASSKTRNTEAFF	TGTGCCAGCAGCAAGACAAGGAACACTGAAGCTTTCTTT
NA	TRBD1	TRBV6-2/TRBV6-3	TRBJ2-4	CASSPTGVKNIQYF	TGTGCCAGCAGCCCCACAGGGGTCAAAAACATTCAGTACTTC
many	NA	TRBV12-3/TRBV12-4	TRBJ2-2	CASKNGLESVTGELFF	TGTGCCAGCAAGAACGGCCTGGAGTCAGTTACCGGGGAGCTGTTTTTT
NA	NA	TRBV6-2/TRBV6-3	TRBJ2-7	CASAGGIEQYF	TGTGCCAGCGCCGGGGGCATCGAGCAGTACTTC
many	NA	TRBV6-2/TRBV6-3	TRBJ1-1	CASSRTQQGLNTEAFF	TGTGCCAGCAGTCGAACCCAACAGGGCCTGAACACTGAAGCTTTCTTT
NA	NA	TRBV20-1	TRBJ1-5	CSAREGGGGRQPQHF	TGCAGTGCTAGAGAGGGAGGGGGAGGCCGTCAGCCCCAGCATTTT
NA	NA	TRBV19	TRBJ1-1	CASSILAVTEAFF	TGTGCCAGTAGTATATTGGCGGTCACTGAAGCTTTCTTT
NA	TRBD2	TRBV6-1	TRBJ2-7	CASSGQAGGYEQYF	TGTGCCAGCAGTGGACAGGCGGGAGGCTACGAGCAGTACTTC
many	NA	TRBV7-2	TRBJ1-5	CASSPTALYQPQHF	TGTGCCAGCAGTCCAACAGCTCTTTATCAGCCCCAGCATTTT
many	NA	TRBV9	TRBJ1-2	CASSPGGAEGDVYGYTF	TGTGCCAGCAGCCCCGGGGGGGCAGAGGGGGACGTCTATGGCTACACCTTC
many	TRBD1	TRBV29-1	TRBJ2-7	CSISGTGVSEQYF	TGCAGCATCTCCGGGACAGGGGTCTCCGAGCAGTACTTC
many	NA	TRBV28	TRBJ2-7	CVVEGVHEQYF	TGTGTCGTGGAGGGAGTCCACGAGCAGTACTTC
NA	NA	TRBV7-8	TRBJ2-7	CASSPRVMDYEQYF	TGTGCCAGCAGCCCCAGGGTCATGGATTACGAGCAGTACTTC
many	NA	TRBV27	TRBJ1-5	CASSLESHSNQPQHF	TGTGCCAGCAGCCTCGAGAGCCATAGCAATCAGCCCCAGCATTTT
many	NA	TRBV27	TRBJ1-1	CASSLSGAPMEAFF	TGTGCCAGCAGTTTGTCAGGGGCGCCTATGGAGGCTTTCTTT
NA	TRBD2	TRBV20-1	TRBJ2-7	CSASSGRGTYEQYF	TGCAGTGCCAGCAGCGGGAGGGGTACCTACGAGCAGTACTTC
NA	NA	TRBV7-6	TRBJ1-1	CASSFRADPRGTEAFF	TGTGCCAGCAGCTTTCGCGCAGACCCCCGTGGCACTGAAGCTTTCTTT
many	NA	TRBV11-2	TRBJ1-1	CASSLDGWEAFF	TGTGCCAGCAGCTTAGATGGGTGGGAAGCTTTCTTT
NA	NA	TRBV6-1	TRBJ2-5	CASSETIGCEYF	TGTGCCAGCAGTGAAACCATCGGGTGTGAGTACTTC
many	NA	TRBV7-2	TRBJ1-2	CASSPTWGRSYGYTF	TGTGCCAGCAGCCCTACCTGGGGGCGGTCCTATGGCTACACCTTC
many	NA	TRBV27	TRBJ1-5	CASSLAVSNQPQHF	TGTGCCAGCAGTTTGGCCGTTAGCAATCAGCCCCAGCATTTT
NA	NA	TRBV6-5	TRBJ1-2	CASSYTVNYGYTF	TGTGCCAGCAGTTACACGGTTAACTATGGCTACACCTTC
many	NA	TRBV2	TRBJ2-2	CASSNREARARPGELFF	TGTGCCAGCAGTAACAGGGAAGCTCGGGCCCGGCCCGGGGAGCTGTTTTTT
NA	TRBD2	TRBV10-2	TRBJ2-5	CASSADLAGGEETQYF	TGCGCCAGCAGTGCTGATTTAGCGGGAGGGGAAGAGACCCAGTACTTC
many	NA	TRBV2	TRBJ2-3	CASRLGAGRPDTQYF	TGTGCCAGCAGATTAGGGGCAGGGAGGCCAGATACGCAGTATTTT
NA	NA	TRBV6-2/TRBV6-3	TRBJ1-1	CASSGVYAEAFF	TGTGCCAGCAGTGGGGTATATGCTGAAGCTTTCTTT
NA	TRBD2	TRBV6-4	TRBJ2-5	CASSDYLGGWGGDQETQYF	TGTGCCAGCAGTGACTATCTCGGCGGGTGGGGGGGAGACCAAGAGACCCAGTACTTC
many	NA	TRBV6-2/TRBV6-3	TRBJ1-2	CASSLRGGNGKGYTF	TGTGCCAGCAGCCTCCGGGGTGGAAATGGCAAGGGCTACACCTTC
NA	TRBD1	TRBV7-2	TRBJ2-5	CASSPRDRGWKTQYF	TGTGCCAGCAGCCCCCGGGACAGGGGGTGGAAGACCCAGTACTTC
few	NA	TRBV29-1	TRBJ1-2	CSVEEGGQAYGYTF	TGCAGCGTTGAAGAGGGTGGGCAGGCCTATGGCTACACCTTC
many	TRBD2	TRBV6-1	TRBJ2-7	CASSGPRLAGNSYEQYF	TGTGCCAGCAGTGGGCCAAGACTAGCGGGGAACTCCTACGAGCAGTACTTC
NA	NA	TRBV24-1	TRBJ1-2	CATSDLEGPSLNYGYTF	TGTGCCACCAGTGACCTGGAAGGGCCGAGCCTTAACTATGGCTACACCTTC
few	NA	TRBV12-3/TRBV12-4	TRBJ1-1	CASSLGQLNTEACF	TGTGCCAGCAGTTTAGGACAGTTGAACACTGAAGCTTGCTTT
NA	TRBD2	TRBV4-1	TRBJ2-2	CASSQDPGTSGGPTGELFF	TGCGCCAGCAGCCAAGATCCCGGGACTAGCGGGGGACCCACCGGGGAGCTGTTTTTT
few	NA	TRBV2	TRBJ2-7	CASTRRSGSYEQYF	TGTGCCAGCACGCGGCGGTCGGGTTCCTACGAGCAGTACTTC
NA	NA	TRBV28	TRBJ2-5	CASRRNRDRETQYF	TGTGCCAGCAGACGAAACAGGGATCGAGAGACCCAGTACTTC
NA	TRBD1	TRBV10-3	TRBJ1-2	CAISDWTGTNGYTF	TGTGCCATCAGTGACTGGACAGGGACTAATGGCTACACCTTC